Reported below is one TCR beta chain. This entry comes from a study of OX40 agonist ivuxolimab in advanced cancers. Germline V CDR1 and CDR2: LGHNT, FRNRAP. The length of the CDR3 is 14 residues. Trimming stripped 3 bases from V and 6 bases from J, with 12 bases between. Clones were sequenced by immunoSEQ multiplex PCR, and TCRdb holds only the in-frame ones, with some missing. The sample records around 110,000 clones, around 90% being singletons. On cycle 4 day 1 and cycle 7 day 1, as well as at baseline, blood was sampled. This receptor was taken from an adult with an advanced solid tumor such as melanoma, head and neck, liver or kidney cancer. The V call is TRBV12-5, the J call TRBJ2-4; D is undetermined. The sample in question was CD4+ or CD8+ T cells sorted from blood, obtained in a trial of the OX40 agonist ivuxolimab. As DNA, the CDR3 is TGTGCTAGTGGTTTCGGTCAGGCCTTAAACATTCAGTACTTC. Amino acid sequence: CASGFGQALNIQYF.